Shown below are 25 T cell receptor beta chains from a single sample sequenced in a study of monozygotic twins with inflammatory bowel disease. TCRdb reprocessed the 5' RACE reads and keeps a single row for each CDR3 protein, giving no DNA. The sample's table shows 300,000 to 400,000 distinct CDR3 sequences. The specimen sequenced was blood. The origin of the receptors is a human donor with ulcerative colitis or Crohn's disease, or a healthy co-twin of an affected twin (not recorded which).

V and J are TRBV5-1 and TRBJ2-5. CDR3 length: 13 residues. Germline loops: CDR1 SGHRS, CDR2 YFSETQ. The CDR3 sequence is CASRRQFQETQYF.

CDR3 amino acids: CASSLQLAYEQYF. V is TRBV7-2 and J is TRBJ2-7; the D call from TCRdb, TRBD2, cannot be confirmed without DNA. CDR3 length: 13 amino acids. Germline CDR1 and CDR2: SGHTA and FQGNSA.

The J gene is TRBJ1-2, the V gene TRBV5-1; TCRdb selects TRBD1, and the lack of DNA leaves this call unchecked. CDR1 is SGHRS, CDR2 YFSETQ, per germline. The length of the CDR3 is 13 residues. CDR3: CASSLWRAEGYTF.

CDR3 sequence reads: CASSLAGRETQYF. V and J are TRBV5-1 and TRBJ2-5; lacking DNA, the TRBD1 call made by TCRdb goes unchecked. The CDR3 spans 13 residues. CDR1 is SGHRS, CDR2 YFSETQ, per germline.

This rearrangement joins TRBV27 to TRBJ1-6; TCRdb lists TRBD1, though no DNA is available to test this call. This CDR3 has 14 amino acids. CDR1 and CDR2 (germline): MNHEY, SMNVEV (reference sequence). CDR3 amino acids: CASSPGTPNSPLHF.

This rearrangement joins TRBV4-1 to TRBJ2-2. Germline loops: CDR1 MGHRA, CDR2 YSYEKL. This CDR3 comprises 19 residues. The chain's CDR3 is CASSQGGRTLKGNTGELFF.

The chain employs TRBV19 and TRBJ2-1; TCRdb designates TRBD2, a call that cannot be tested without DNA. CDR1 and CDR2 (germline): LNHDA, SQIVND (reference sequence). This CDR3 has 13 amino acids. This CDR3 reads CASKTGLEDEQFF.

The chain combines TRBV7-2 with TRBJ2-1; the D gene TCRdb calls, TRBD2, cannot be checked with no DNA. Germline V gene sequence: CDR1 SGHTA, CDR2 FQGNSA. The length of the CDR3 is 16 residues. The CDR3 loop reads CASSPASGRVKSEQFF.

The CDR3 loop is CSARETPSSYNEQFF. The rearrangement links TRBV20-1 to TRBJ2-1. From germline, CDR1 is DFQATT and CDR2 SNEGSKA (reference sequence). The CDR3 consists of 15 residues.

This rearrangement joins TRBV5-1 to TRBJ2-6; as DNA is missing, the TRBD2 call by TCRdb cannot be tested. There are 19 residues in the CDR3. The germline CDR1 and CDR2 sequences are SGHRS and YFSETQ. The CDR3 protein is CASSLGLAGTFSGANVLTF.

The gene calls are TRBV10-3 and TRBJ2-3; the TCRdb call, TRBD2, lacks DNA for checking. Germline loops: CDR1 ENHRY, CDR2 SYGVKD. CDR3 length: 14 residues. The CDR3 sequence is CATTSGPLTYTQYF.

V usage is TRBV12-3 or TRBV12-4 and J usage is TRBJ2-7; the D call of TRBD1 rests on TCRdb alone, since no DNA is present to check it. The CDR3 is 15 residues long. The CDR3 sequence: CASSFTTGGAYEQYF.

The genes are TRBV15 and TRBJ2-3; TCRdb designates TRBD2, a call that cannot be tested without DNA. Germline lookup yields CDR1 LNHNV and CDR2 YYDKDF (reference sequence). The CDR3 loop spans 14 amino acids. CDR3 loop: CATGLGGDSDTQYF.

This rearrangement joins TRBV4-3 to TRBJ1-1; TCRdb reports TRBD1, a call that lacks DNA to check it against. CDR3 length: 14 amino acids. Germline CDR1 LGHNA, CDR2 YSLEER. This CDR3 is CASSQEQGGTEAFF.

This chain joins TRBV5-1 and TRBJ1-4; TCRdb indicates TRBD1, and absent DNA this call remains unverified. The CDR3 loop spans 15 amino acids. Germline V gene data show CDR1 as SGHRS and CDR2 as YFSETQ. CDR3 protein: CASSMNRQGREKLFF.

The V call is TRBV5-1, the J call TRBJ2-2; checking the TCRdb D call of TRBD1 is not possible without DNA. The length of the CDR3 is 15 residues. Germline lookup yields CDR1 SGHRS and CDR2 YFSETQ. CDR3: CASSPGQVLTGELFF.

The chain recombines TRBV5-1 with TRBJ2-5; TCRdb lists TRBD1, though no DNA is available to test this call. Germline V gives CDR1 SGHRS, CDR2 YFSETQ. The CDR3 totals 14 residues. The CDR3 here is CASSSGYREETQYF. The full variable domain, with the rest looked up from reference TRBV5-1 and TRBJ2-5, is KAGVTQTPRYLIKTRGQQVTLSCSPISGHRSVSWYQQTPGQGLQFLFEYFSETQRNKGNFPGRFSGRQFSNSRSEMNVSTLELGDSALYLCASSSGYREETQYFGPGTRLLVL.

This chain connects TRBV28 to TRBJ1-5; TCRdb lists TRBD1, though no DNA is available to test this call. The germline V gene has CDR1 MDHEN and CDR2 SYDVKM. This CDR3 region has 16 residues. The CDR3 protein is CAVTLPGQFFNQPQHF.

The chain recombines TRBV10-3 with TRBJ2-5; TCRdb's assignment of TRBD1 cannot be checked, as there is no DNA. The CDR3 is made up of 13 amino acids. CDR1 is ENHRY, CDR2 SYGVKD, per germline. The chain's CDR3 is CATRQASQETQYF.

The chain joins TRBV3-1 to TRBJ2-3. The CDR3 has 16 amino acids. Germline V gene sequence: CDR1 LGHDT, CDR2 YNNKEL (reference sequence). CDR3: CASSQDSAGGTDTQYF.

The CDR3 region is CASSYLIHRGGEGNQPQHF. The chain is built from TRBV6-2 or TRBV6-3 and TRBJ1-5; TCRdb indicates TRBD1, and absent DNA this call remains unverified. CDR1 is MNHEY, CDR2 SVGEGT, per germline. The CDR3 contains 19 residues.

This chain uses TRBV29-1 with TRBJ2-1. The V gene's germline CDR1 is SQVTM and CDR2 ANQGSEA. CDR3 size: 13 residues. The CDR3: CSVHYSTYNEQFF.

CDR3 in amino acids: CASSRDSHTTNEKLFF. The chain is built from TRBV6-1 and TRBJ1-4; TCRdb gives TRBD1 as the D gene, but with no DNA this cannot be confirmed. CDR1 and CDR2 from the germline V gene are MNHNS and SASEGT. This CDR3 has 16 amino acids.

V and J are TRBV20-1 and TRBJ2-3. The germline CDR1 and CDR2 sequences are DFQATT and SNEGSKA (reference sequence). This CDR3 has 13 residues. The CDR3: CSARGQSTDTQYF.

This rearrangement joins TRBV5-6 to TRBJ2-4; TCRdb selects TRBD1, and the lack of DNA leaves this call unchecked. CDR3 length equals 14 residues. Germline V gives CDR1 SGHDT, CDR2 YYEEEE. CDR3 amino acids: CASSLRQGANIQYF.